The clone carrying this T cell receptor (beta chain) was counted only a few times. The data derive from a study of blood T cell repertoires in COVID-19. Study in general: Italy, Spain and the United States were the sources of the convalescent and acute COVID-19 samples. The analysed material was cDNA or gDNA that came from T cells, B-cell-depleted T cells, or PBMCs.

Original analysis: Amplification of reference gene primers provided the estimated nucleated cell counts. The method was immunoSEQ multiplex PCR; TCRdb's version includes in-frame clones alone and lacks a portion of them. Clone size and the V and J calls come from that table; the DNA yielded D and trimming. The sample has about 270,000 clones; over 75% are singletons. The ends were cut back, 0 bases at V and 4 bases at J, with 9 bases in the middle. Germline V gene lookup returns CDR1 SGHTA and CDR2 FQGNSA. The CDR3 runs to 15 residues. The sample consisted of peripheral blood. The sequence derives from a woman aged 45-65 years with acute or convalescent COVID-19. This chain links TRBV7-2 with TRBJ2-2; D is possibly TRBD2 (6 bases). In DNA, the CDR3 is TGTGCCAGCAGCTTAGCGGGGGGTCGCACCGGGGAGCTGTTTTTT. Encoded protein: CASSLAGGRTGELFF. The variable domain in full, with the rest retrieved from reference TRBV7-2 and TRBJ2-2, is GAGVSQSPSNKVTEKGKDVELRCDPISGHTALYWYRQSLGQGLEFLIYFQGNSAPDKSGLPSDRFSAERTGGSVSTLTIQRTQQEDSAVYLCASSLAGGRTGELFFGEGSRLTVL.